Shown below are 2 T cell receptor beta chains from a single sample sequenced in a study of cytomegalovirus exposure and HLA in healthy donors. 60 Vbeta and 13 Jbeta primers were used in PCR. Assay used: immunoSEQ multiplex PCR; TCRdb lists only in-frame clones, some missing. Of around 140,000 clones in the sample, roughly four fifths were seen once. The sequencing input was PBMCs. All receptors derive from a woman in her sixties in good health and CMV-seropositive.

Regarding this clone: A far larger clone is off by one base, so a read error is likely. V usage is TRBV10-2 and J usage is TRBJ1-5; maybe TRBD1 (6 bases). This CDR3 is 13 amino acids long. Germline V gives CDR1 WSHSY, CDR2 SAAADI. The CDR3 protein is CASTTGWDQLQHF. As DNA, the CDR3 is TGCGCCAGCACGACAGGATGGGATCAGCTCCAGCATTTT.

The chain is built from TRBV28 and TRBJ1-1, with 7 bases fitting TRBD1. V lost 6 bases, J lost 0 bases, and 10 bases stayed unmatched. Germline loops: CDR1 MDHEN, CDR2 SYDVKM. This CDR3 is 16 amino acids long. This chain's CDR3 is CASREMTGILNTEAFF. CDR3 DNA: TGTGCCAGCAGGGAAATGACAGGGATATTGAACACTGAAGCTTTCTTT.